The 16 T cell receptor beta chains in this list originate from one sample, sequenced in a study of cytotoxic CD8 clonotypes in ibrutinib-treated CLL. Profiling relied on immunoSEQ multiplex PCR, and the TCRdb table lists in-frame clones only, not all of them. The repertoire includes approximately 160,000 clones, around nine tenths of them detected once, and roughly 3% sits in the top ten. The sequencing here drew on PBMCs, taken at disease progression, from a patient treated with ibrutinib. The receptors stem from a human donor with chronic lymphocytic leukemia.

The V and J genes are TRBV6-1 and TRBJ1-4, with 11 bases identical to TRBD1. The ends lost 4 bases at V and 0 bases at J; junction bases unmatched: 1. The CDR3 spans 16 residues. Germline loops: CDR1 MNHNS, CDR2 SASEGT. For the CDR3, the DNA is TGTGCCAGCAGTGCGGGACAGGGGGCAACTAATGAAAAACTGTTTTTT. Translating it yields CASSAGQGATNEKLFF.

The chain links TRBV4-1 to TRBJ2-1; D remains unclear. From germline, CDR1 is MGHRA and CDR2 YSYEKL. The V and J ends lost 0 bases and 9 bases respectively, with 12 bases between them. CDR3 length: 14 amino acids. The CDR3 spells CASSQDTELLEQFF. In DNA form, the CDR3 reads TGCGCCAGCAGCCAAGATACGGAACTCCTTGAGCAGTTCTTC.

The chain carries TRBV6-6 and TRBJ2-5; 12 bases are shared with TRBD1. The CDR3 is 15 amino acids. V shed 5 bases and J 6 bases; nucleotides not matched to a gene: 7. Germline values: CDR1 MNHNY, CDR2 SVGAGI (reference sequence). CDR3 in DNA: TGTGCCAGCAGTGAGCCGGGACAGGGGGCCAAGACCCAGTACTTC. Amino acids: CASSEPGQGAKTQYF.

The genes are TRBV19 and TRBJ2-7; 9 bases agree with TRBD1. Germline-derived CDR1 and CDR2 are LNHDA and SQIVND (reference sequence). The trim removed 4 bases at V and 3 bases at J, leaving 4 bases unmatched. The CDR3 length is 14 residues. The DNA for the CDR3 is TGTGCCAGTAGTAGACAGGGGGATTTCTACGAGCAGTACTTC. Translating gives CASSRQGDFYEQYF.

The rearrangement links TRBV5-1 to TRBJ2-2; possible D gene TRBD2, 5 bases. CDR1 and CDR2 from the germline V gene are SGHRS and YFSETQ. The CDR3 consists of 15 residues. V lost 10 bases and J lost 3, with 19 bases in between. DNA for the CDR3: TGCGCCTCAGCTTCGGGGATTTTGGACACCGGGGAGCTGTTTTTT. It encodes CASASGILDTGELFF. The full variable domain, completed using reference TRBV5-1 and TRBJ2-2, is KAGVTQTPRYLIKTRGQQVTLSCSPISGHRSVSWYQQTPGQGLQFLFEYFSETQRNKGNFPGRFSGRQFSNSRSEMNVSTLELGDSALYLCASASGILDTGELFFGEGSRLTVL.

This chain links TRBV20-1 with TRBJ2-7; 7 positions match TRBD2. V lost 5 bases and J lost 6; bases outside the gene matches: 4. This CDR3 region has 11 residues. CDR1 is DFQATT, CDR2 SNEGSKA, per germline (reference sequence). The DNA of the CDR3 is TGCAGTGCTGGGGGGGGAGGCGAGCAGTACTTC. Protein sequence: CSAGGGGEQYF.

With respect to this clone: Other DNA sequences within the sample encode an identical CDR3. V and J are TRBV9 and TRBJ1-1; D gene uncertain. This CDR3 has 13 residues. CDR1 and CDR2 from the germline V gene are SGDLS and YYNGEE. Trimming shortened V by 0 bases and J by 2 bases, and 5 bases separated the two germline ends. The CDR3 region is CASSVGPNTEAFF. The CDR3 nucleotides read TGTGCCAGCAGCGTAGGACCAAACACTGAAGCTTTCTTT.

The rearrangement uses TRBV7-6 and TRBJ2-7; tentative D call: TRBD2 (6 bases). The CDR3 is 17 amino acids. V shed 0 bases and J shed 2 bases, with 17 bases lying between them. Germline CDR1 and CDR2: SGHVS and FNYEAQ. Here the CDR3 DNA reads TGTGCCAGCAGCTTAGCGCGGATCGGGAGTTCCCCCTACGAGCAGTACTTC. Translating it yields CASSLARIGSSPYEQYF.

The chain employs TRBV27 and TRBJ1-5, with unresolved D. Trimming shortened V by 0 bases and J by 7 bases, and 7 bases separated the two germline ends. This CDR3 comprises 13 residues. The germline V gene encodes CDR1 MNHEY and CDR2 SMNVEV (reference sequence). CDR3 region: CASSLSIVQPQHF. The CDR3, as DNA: TGTGCCAGCAGTTTATCGATAGTGCAGCCCCAGCATTTT.

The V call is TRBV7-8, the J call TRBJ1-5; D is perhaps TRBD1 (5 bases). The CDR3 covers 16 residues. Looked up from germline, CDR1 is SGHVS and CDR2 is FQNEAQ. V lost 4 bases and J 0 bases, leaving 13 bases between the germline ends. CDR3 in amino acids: CASSSAGGGSNQPQHF. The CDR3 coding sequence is TGTGCCAGCAGCTCGGCCGGGGGTGGTAGCAATCAGCCCCAGCATTTT.

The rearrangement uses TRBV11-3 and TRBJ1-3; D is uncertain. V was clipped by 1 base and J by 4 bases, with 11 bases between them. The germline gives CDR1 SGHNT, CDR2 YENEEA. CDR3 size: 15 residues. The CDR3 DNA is TGTGCCAGCAGCTTAGGCGGTGAGGCAGGAAACACCATATATTTT. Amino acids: CASSLGGEAGNTIYF.

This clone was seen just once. The DNA for the CDR3 is TGTGCCAGCAAAACGATTGGGAGGGGTGGCGGCTACACCTTC. Its protein is CASKTIGRGGGYTF. V is TRBV6-5 and J is TRBJ1-2, with D perhaps TRBD1 (5 bases). In germline, CDR1 is MNHEY, CDR2 SVGAGI. The CDR3 totals 14 residues. The V end lost 7 bases, the J end lost 8 bases, and 20 bases lay between the germline ends.

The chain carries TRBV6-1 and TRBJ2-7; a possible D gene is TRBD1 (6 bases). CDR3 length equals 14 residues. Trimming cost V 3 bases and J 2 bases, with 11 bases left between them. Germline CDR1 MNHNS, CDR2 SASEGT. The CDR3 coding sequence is TGTGCCAGCAGTGAGTTATGGGGGCCCTACGAGCAGTACTTC. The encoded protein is CASSELWGPYEQYF.

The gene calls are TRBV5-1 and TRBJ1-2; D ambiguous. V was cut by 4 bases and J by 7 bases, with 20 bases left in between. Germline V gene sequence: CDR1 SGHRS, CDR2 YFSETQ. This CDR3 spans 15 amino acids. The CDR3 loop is CASSPGEGFTSGYTF. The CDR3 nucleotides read TGCGCCAGCAGCCCCGGGGAGGGATTTACGAGTGGCTACACCTTC.

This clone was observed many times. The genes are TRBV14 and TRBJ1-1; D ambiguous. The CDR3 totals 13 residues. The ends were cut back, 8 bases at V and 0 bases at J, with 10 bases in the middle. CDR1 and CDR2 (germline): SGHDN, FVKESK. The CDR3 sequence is CASGKDMNTEAFF. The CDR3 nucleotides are TGTGCCAGCGGAAAAGATATGAACACTGAAGCTTTCTTT.

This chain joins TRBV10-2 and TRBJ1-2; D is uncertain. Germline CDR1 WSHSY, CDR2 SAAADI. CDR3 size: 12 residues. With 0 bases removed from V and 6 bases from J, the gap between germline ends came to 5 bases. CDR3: CASSESIDGYTF. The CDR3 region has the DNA TGCGCCAGCAGTGAGTCGATTGATGGCTACACCTTC.